Listed below are T cell receptor beta chains from one sample, sequenced in a study of blood T cell repertoires in COVID-19. Profiling relied on immunoSEQ multiplex PCR, and the TCRdb table lists in-frame clones only, not all of them. The table records around 56,000 clones, 91% of them present only once. What was sequenced was peripheral blood. The source is a woman in her fifties or sixties with active or convalescent COVID-19. Each CDR3 is given without its conserved first and last residue. The D gene is left open where the match is weak.

cdr3_aa,v_call,j_call,d_call
ASSQYNEQF,TRBV11-3,TRBJ2-1,NA
SAVRGEGYT,TRBV20-1,TRBJ1-2,TRBD1
ASSYTELTMSEGYT,TRBV6-5,TRBJ1-2,NA
ASCLSSNQPQH,TRBV28,TRBJ1-5,NA
ASSLSQGDQPQH,TRBV5-1,TRBJ1-5,TRBD1
ASSSPGLADTDTQY,TRBV28,TRBJ2-3,TRBD2
ASSLASSGTEAF,TRBV27,TRBJ1-1,NA
ASSLVGGATSNQPQH,TRBV7-2,TRBJ1-5,NA
ASRPLPGLAGWRETQY,TRBV6-2/TRBV6-3,TRBJ2-5,TRBD2
ASTAQALTLNYGYT,TRBV6-6,TRBJ1-2,NA
ASSLDRGQFYEQY,TRBV11-2,TRBJ2-7,TRBD1
ASSVRRGLGAF,TRBV28,TRBJ1-1,TRBD1
ASSDSPQETQY,TRBV25-1,TRBJ2-5,NA
ASSESAGGRTEAF,TRBV10-1,TRBJ1-1,TRBD1
AWSARRRSYEQY,TRBV30,TRBJ2-7,NA
ASSLRSGRETNTQY,TRBV7-2,TRBJ2-3,TRBD2
ASTPVGGAYYGYT,TRBV7-8,TRBJ1-2,TRBD1
ASTSGGYTDTQY,TRBV7-3,TRBJ2-3,NA
ASRAQVSPLH,TRBV12-3/TRBV12-4,TRBJ1-6,NA
SVAQAGGYTEAF,TRBV29-1,TRBJ1-1,NA
ASSLVLSGANVLT,TRBV5-5,TRBJ2-6,NA
ASSGLGQAGYT,TRBV7-9,TRBJ1-2,TRBD1
ASSEFAGQNYGYT,TRBV6-1,TRBJ1-2,NA
ASSLTGAGTEAF,TRBV28,TRBJ1-1,TRBD1
ASSLAAGRTEAF,TRBV7-9,TRBJ1-1,NA
ASRSQGNYGYT,TRBV28,TRBJ1-2,TRBD1
ATSDLRGQPQH,TRBV24-1,TRBJ1-5,NA
ASTLGNQGQETQY,TRBV4-1,TRBJ2-5,NA